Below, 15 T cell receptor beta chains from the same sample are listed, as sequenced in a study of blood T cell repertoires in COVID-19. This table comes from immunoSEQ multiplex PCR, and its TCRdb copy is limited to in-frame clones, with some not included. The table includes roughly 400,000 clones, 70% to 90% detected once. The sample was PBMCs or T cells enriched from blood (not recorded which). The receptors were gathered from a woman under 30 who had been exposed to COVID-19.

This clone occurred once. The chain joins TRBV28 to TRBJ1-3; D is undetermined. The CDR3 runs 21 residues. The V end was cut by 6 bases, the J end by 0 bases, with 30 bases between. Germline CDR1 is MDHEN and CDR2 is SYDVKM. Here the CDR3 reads CASSLNLASNGQIFSGNTIYF. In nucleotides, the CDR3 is TGTGCCAGCAGCCTAAACCTTGCATCTAATGGGCAGATCTTCTCTGGAAACACCATATATTTT.

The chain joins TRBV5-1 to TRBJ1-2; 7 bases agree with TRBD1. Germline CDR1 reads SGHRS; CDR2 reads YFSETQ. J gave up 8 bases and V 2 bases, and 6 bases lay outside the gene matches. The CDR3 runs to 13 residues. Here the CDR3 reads CASSFEGARGYTF. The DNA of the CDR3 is TGCGCCAGCAGCTTTGAGGGGGCGCGGGGCTACACCTTC.

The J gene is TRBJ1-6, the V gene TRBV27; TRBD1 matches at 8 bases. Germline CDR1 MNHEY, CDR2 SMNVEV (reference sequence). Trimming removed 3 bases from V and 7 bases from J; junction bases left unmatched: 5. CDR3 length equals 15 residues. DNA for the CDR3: TGTGCCAGCAGTTTCGACAGGGGCCCGAATTCACCCCTCCACTTT. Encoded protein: CASSFDRGPNSPLHF.

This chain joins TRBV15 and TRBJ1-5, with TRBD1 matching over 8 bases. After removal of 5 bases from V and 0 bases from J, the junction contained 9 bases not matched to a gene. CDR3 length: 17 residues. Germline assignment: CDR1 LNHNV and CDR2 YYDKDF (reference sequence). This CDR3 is CATSPTGDLYSNQPQHF. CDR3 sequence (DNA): TGTGCCACCAGCCCGACAGGGGACCTATATAGCAATCAGCCCCAGCATTTT.

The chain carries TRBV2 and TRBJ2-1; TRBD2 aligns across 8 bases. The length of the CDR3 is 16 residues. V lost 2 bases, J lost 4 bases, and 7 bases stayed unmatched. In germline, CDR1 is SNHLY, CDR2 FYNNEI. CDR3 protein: CASSESLGTRYNEQFF. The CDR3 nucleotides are TGTGCCAGCAGTGAAAGTTTAGGGACTAGATACAATGAGCAGTTCTTC.

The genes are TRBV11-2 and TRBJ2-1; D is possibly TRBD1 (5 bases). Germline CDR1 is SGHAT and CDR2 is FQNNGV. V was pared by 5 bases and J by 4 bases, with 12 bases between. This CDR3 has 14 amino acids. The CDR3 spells CASSPDSPYNEQFF. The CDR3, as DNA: TGTGCCAGCAGCCCCGACAGCCCTTACAATGAGCAGTTCTTC.

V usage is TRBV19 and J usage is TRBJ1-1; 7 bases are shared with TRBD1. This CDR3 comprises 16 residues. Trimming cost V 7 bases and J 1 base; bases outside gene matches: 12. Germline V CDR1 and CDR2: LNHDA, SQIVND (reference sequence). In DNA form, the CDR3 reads TGTGCCAGTAAGTCCCGGGACAGCCTTTCGAACACTGAAGCTTTCTTT. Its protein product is CASKSRDSLSNTEAFF.

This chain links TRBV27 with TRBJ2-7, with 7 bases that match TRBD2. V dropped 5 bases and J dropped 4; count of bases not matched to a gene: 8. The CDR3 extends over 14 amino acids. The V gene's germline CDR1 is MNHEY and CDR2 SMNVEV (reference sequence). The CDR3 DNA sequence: TGTGCCAGCAGTCTAGCGGAAGGACTTTACGAGCAGTACTTC. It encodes CASSLAEGLYEQYF.

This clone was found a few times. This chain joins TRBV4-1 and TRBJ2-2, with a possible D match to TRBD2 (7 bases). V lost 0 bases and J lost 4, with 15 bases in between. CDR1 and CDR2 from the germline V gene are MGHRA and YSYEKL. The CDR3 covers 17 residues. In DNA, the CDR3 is TGCGCCAGCAGCCAAGATCTCGAGGGGGGGCCCACCGGGGAGCTGTTTTTT. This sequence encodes CASSQDLEGGPTGELFF.

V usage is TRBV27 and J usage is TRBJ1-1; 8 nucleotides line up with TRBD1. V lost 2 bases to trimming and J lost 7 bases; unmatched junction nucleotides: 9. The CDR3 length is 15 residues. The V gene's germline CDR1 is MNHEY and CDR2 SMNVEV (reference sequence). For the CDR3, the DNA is TGTGCCAGCAGTTTAAACCCAGACAGGGGCGGTGAAGCTTTCTTT. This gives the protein CASSLNPDRGGEAFF.

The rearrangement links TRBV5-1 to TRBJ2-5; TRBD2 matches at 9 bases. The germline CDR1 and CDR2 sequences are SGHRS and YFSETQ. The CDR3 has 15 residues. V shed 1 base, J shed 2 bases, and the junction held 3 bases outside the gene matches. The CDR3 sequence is CASSLNAGGQETQYF. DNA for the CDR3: TGCGCCAGCAGCTTGAACGCGGGAGGGCAAGAGACCCAGTACTTC.

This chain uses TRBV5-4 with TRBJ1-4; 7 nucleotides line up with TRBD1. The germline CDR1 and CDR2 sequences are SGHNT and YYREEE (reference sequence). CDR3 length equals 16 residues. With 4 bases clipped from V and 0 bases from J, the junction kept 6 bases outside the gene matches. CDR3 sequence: CASSKGQYATNEKLFF. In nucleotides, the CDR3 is TGTGCCAGCAGCAAGGGACAGTATGCAACTAATGAAAAACTGTTTTTT.

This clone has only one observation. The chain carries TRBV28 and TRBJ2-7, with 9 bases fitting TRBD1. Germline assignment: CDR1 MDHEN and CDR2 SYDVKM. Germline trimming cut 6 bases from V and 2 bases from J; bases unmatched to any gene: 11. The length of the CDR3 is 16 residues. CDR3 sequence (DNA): TGTGCCAGCAGCGAAAAGACCGGGACAGGGCCCTACGAGCAGTACTTC. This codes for CASSEKTGTGPYEQYF.

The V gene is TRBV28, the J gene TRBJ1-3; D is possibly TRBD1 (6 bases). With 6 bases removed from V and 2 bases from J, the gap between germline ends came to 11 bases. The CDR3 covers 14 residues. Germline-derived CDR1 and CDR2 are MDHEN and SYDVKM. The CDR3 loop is CASSPQGTGNTIYF. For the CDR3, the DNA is TGTGCCAGCAGCCCACAGGGAACTGGAAACACCATATATTTT. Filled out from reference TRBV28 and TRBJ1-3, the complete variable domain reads DVKVTQSSRYLVKRTGEKVFLECVQDMDHENMFWYRQDPGLGLRLIYFSYDVKMKEKGDIPEGYSVSREKKERFSLILESASTNQTSMYLCASSPQGTGNTIYFGEGSWLTVV.

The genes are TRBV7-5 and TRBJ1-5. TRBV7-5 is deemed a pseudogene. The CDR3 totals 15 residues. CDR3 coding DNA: TGTGCCAGAAGCTCTAATGTTGGGGGGAATCAGCCCCAGCATTTT. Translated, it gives CARSSNVGGNQPQHF.